Below, 8 T cell receptor beta chains from the same sample are listed, as sequenced in a study of tumor and adjacent non-tumor tissue in lung cancer. Three rounds of nested PCR, following a modified ARM-PCR protocol, produced the TCRbeta library. TCRdb analysed the multiplex PCR reads with MiXCR anew, one entry per CDR3 protein. The data hold fewer than 90,000 distinct CDR3 sequences, with under 80% observed a single time. The template was RNA from unsorted bulk tissue. More than 3 cm separated this lung sample from the edge of the tumor. Sample: distant non-tumor lung tissue. These receptors originate from a woman aged 45-59 years with non-small cell lung cancer.

Note on this clonotype: Mismatch with germline at one junction end may stem from a read error. The chain is built from TRBV11-2 and TRBJ2-3; TRBD1 agrees at 7 bases. Germline V gene lookup returns CDR1 SGHAT and CDR2 FQNNGV. The CDR3 is 15 residues long. DNA for the CDR3: TGTGTCAGCAGCCCGGGACAGACGTATACAGATACGCAGTATTTT. Amino acids: CVSSPGQTYTDTQYF.

CDR3 sequence reads: CASSFDIGANVLTF. CDR3 sequence (DNA): TGCGCCAGCAGCTTTGATATTGGGGCCAACGTCCTGACTTTC. The chain combines TRBV5-1 with TRBJ2-6; D is ambiguous. The CDR3 extends over 14 amino acids. Germline loops: CDR1 SGHRS, CDR2 YFSETQ. The V end lost 2 bases, the J end lost 3 bases, and 6 bases lay between the germline ends.

On this clonotype itself: The missing conserved phenylalanine or tryptophan at the end of this CDR3 makes a read error likely. The CDR3 protein is CSARGVSYNSPLHP. The CDR3 DNA sequence: TGCAGTGCTAGGGGGGTGAGCTATAATTCACCCCTCCACCCT. The chain recombines TRBV20-1 with TRBJ1-6, with D tentatively TRBD1 (5 bases). Trimming pared 3 bases from V and 3 bases from J, leaving 9 bases between. This CDR3 spans 14 amino acids. Germline V gene sequence: CDR1 DFQATT, CDR2 SNEGSKA (reference sequence).

By share, this clonotype counts as medium-sized. The V gene is TRBV12-3 or TRBV12-4, the J gene TRBJ2-7; D might be TRBD1 or TRBD2, each matching 5 bases. Trimming left V 1 base short and J 2 bases short, with 15 bases between. There are 16 residues in the CDR3. This CDR3 is CASSLVNRDGAYEQYF. CDR3 nucleotides: TGTGCCAGCAGTTTAGTTAACCGGGACGGGGCCTACGAGCAGTACTTC.

In the case of this clonotype: One junction end disagrees with the germline gene, perhaps due to a read error. This rearrangement joins TRBV20-1 to TRBJ2-7, with D possibly TRBD1 on 7 matching bases. The CDR3 spans 14 residues. The germline gives CDR1 DFQATT, CDR2 SNEGSKA (reference sequence). DNA of the CDR3: TGCAGTGCTAGGGGACAGTGGGGGGCCTACGGGCAGTACTTC. This encodes CSARGQWGAYGQYF.

CDR3 residues: CASCFRGAYGYTF. For the CDR3, the DNA is TGTGCCAGCTGTTTTCGGGGCGCCTATGGCTACACCTTC. This chain connects TRBV5-4 to TRBJ1-2; weak D call: TRBD1 (5 bases). Looked up from germline, CDR1 is SGHNT and CDR2 is YYREEE (reference sequence). Deletions cut 7 bases from V and 4 bases from J, with 14 bases between. This CDR3 region has 13 residues.

The chain joins TRBV11-2 to TRBJ1-3; D not resolved. Germline V gives CDR1 SGHAT, CDR2 FQNNGV. The CDR3 sequence is 18 residues long. The CDR3 DNA sequence: TGTGACAACAGCTTATACTCCCGGACTGCAGACTCTGGAAACACCATATATTTT. Amino acids: CDNSLYSRTADSGNTIYF.

As regards this clonotype: An end of the junction differs from the germline gene, which may be a read error. The chain uses TRBV5-4 and TRBJ2-2; TRBD1 might be the D (6 bases). Per the germline V gene, CDR1 is SGHNT and CDR2 is YYREEE (reference sequence). The CDR3 has 16 residues. The CDR3 protein is CASRSTGQRGTGVLFF. Here the CDR3 DNA reads TGTGCCAGCAGGTCAACAGGGCAGAGAGGGACCGGGGTGCTGTTTTTT.